The 9 T cell receptor beta chains below all came from one sample that was sequenced in a study of T cell responses to AZD1222 COVID-19 vaccine. The assay was immunoSEQ multiplex PCR, and TCRdb's table has in-frame clones only and misses some. This table has about 120,000 clones, around 83% appearing once. Sequences were derived from peripheral blood, sampled 28 days after the second AZD1222 dose. These receptors all come from an adult who received the AZD1222 COVID-19 vaccine.

The gene calls are TRBV18 and TRBJ1-1; D remains unclear. The CDR3 contains 13 residues. V was pared by 1 base and J by 0 bases, with 3 bases between. Per the germline V gene, CDR1 is KGHSH and CDR2 is LQKENI. The CDR3 is CASSPQMNTEAFF. CDR3 coding DNA: TGTGCCAGCTCACCACAGATGAACACTGAAGCTTTCTTT. The whole variable domain, filled in from reference TRBV18 and TRBJ1-1, reads NAGVMQNPRHLVRRRGQEARLRCSPMKGHSHVYWYRQLPEEGLKFMVYLQKENIIDESGMPKERFSAEFPKEGPSILRIQQVVRGDSAAYFCASSPQMNTEAFFGQGTRLTVV.

This chain joins TRBV5-4 and TRBJ1-1, with 9 bases fitting TRBD1. With V trimmed by 4 bases and J by 0 bases, 4 bases remained unmatched. In germline, CDR1 is SGHNT, CDR2 YYREEE (reference sequence). This CDR3 contains 15 residues. CDR3: CASSPRQGVNTEAFF. The DNA of the CDR3 is TGTGCCAGCAGCCCTAGACAGGGGGTGAACACTGAAGCTTTCTTT.

As concerns this clone: Other nucleotide sequences from this sample produce the same CDR3. CDR3 amino acids: CASSPSGNTDTQYF. The CDR3 DNA is TGTGCCAGCAGCCCCTCGGGGAACACAGATACGCAGTATTTT. The V gene is TRBV7-9, the J gene TRBJ2-3; D perhaps matches TRBD2 (5 bases). The germline gives CDR1 SEHNR, CDR2 FQNEAQ (reference sequence). The CDR3 has 14 residues. V lost 5 bases to trimming and J lost 2 bases, with 11 bases between them.

The rearrangement uses TRBV30 and TRBJ1-2, with TRBD1 matching over 8 bases. The germline V gene encodes CDR1 GTSNPN and CDR2 SVGIG (reference sequence). V was pared by 6 bases and J by 3 bases, with 3 bases of the junction left unmatched. CDR3 length equals 12 residues. The CDR3 loop reads CACDRGDYGYTF. In DNA, the CDR3 is TGTGCCTGTGACAGGGGTGACTATGGCTACACCTTC.

This chain links TRBV24-1 with TRBJ2-1, with 7 bases identical to TRBD2. V was pared by 6 bases and J by 8 bases, with 12 bases of the junction left unmatched. This CDR3 is 15 amino acids long. Looked up from germline, CDR1 is KGHDR and CDR2 is SFDVKD. The CDR3 region is CATSTSAGVSHEQFF. The CDR3 DNA reads TGTGCCACCAGTACATCGGCGGGGGTTAGCCATGAGCAGTTCTTC.

The chain is built from TRBV10-2 and TRBJ2-3, with D maybe TRBD1 (5 bases). The CDR3 is 14 amino acids. Germline V CDR1 and CDR2: WSHSY, SAAADI. The V gene lost 8 bases and the J gene lost 7 bases, with 19 bases spanning the gap. CDR3 in amino acids: CASLGSRDTHTQYF. CDR3 nucleotides: TGCGCCAGCTTAGGTAGCAGGGATACCCATACGCAGTATTTT.

The chain uses TRBV4-3 and TRBJ2-7; D possibly uses TRBD1 or TRBD2 (6 bases each). V was clipped by 3 bases and J by 2 bases, with 14 bases between them. CDR1 is LGHNA and CDR2 is YSLEER in the germline V gene. This CDR3 region has 15 residues. The CDR3 spells CASSQILRGAYEQYF. The CDR3 nucleotides read TGCGCCAGCAGCCAGATTTTAAGGGGGGCCTACGAGCAGTACTTC.

The chain has TRBV15 and TRBJ1-2, with a possible D match to TRBD1 (6 bases). Germline CDR1 LNHNV, CDR2 YYDKDF (reference sequence). The CDR3 spans 15 residues. V was pared by 1 base and J by 0 bases, with 9 bases between. For the CDR3, the DNA is TGTGCCACCAGCAGAGGGGGGGCCTCTAACTATGGCTACACCTTC. Amino acid sequence: CATSRGGASNYGYTF.

V and J are TRBV7-9 and TRBJ2-3; 7 bases are shared with TRBD1. The CDR3 spans 15 residues. Trimming removed 0 bases from V and 5 bases from J; junction bases left unmatched: 5. The V gene's germline CDR1 is SEHNR and CDR2 FQNEAQ (reference sequence). CDR3 DNA sequence: TGTGCCAGCAGCTTAGCAGGGGGCGGCGGAGATACGCAGTATTTT. The encoded protein is CASSLAGGGGDTQYF.